Listed here are 20 T cell receptor beta chains from one sample, sequenced in a study of blood T cell repertoires in COVID-19. TCRdb's table, derived via immunoSEQ multiplex PCR, lists solely in-frame clones and lacks some. This sample yields some 49,000 clones, of which approximately 93% are seen a single time; over 0.95% belongs to the top ten. The sample consisted of peripheral blood. The receptors come from a man aged 55-75 years with COVID-19, enrolled during active disease.

This CDR3 is CASSLGLAGAVEQYF. CDR3 nucleotides: TGCGCCAGCAGCTTGGGACTAGCGGGGGCCGTTGAGCAGTACTTC. J is TRBJ2-7 and V is TRBV5-1; 12 positions match TRBD2. The CDR3 extends over 15 amino acids. The germline CDR1 and CDR2 sequences are SGHRS and YFSETQ. Germline trimming cut 0 bases from V and 7 bases from J; bases unmatched to any gene: 5.

This sequence joins TRBV7-9 and TRBJ1-1, with TRBD1 matching over 9 bases. With 5 bases clipped from V and 7 bases from J, the junction kept 8 bases outside the gene matches. The CDR3 covers 14 residues. Germline V CDR1 and CDR2: SEHNR, FQNEAQ (reference sequence). The CDR3, as DNA: TGTGCCAGCAGCGTCGGACAGGGGAGGTTTGAAGCTTTCTTT. This codes for CASSVGQGRFEAFF.

A single count supports this clone. The chain employs TRBV7-8 and TRBJ1-1; perhaps TRBD1 as D (5 bases). This CDR3 has 14 residues. The germline V gene has CDR1 SGHVS and CDR2 FQNEAQ. The V end was cut by 2 bases, the J end by 6 bases, with 13 bases between. The CDR3 nucleotides read TGTGCCAGCAGCTTATGGGCCCAGGGCGCTGAAGCTTTCTTT. Translating it yields CASSLWAQGAEAFF.

The chain combines TRBV7-3 with TRBJ1-6; D call uncertain. The CDR3 spans 14 residues. CDR1 is SGHTA, CDR2 FQGTGA, per germline. Trimming cost V 2 bases and J 7 bases, with 9 bases left between them. In DNA, the CDR3 is TGTGCCAGCAGCTTATCGGGAGGAAATTCACCCCTCCACTTT. This gives the protein CASSLSGGNSPLHF.

The chain is built from TRBV28 and TRBJ1-2; D perhaps matches TRBD1 (5 bases). Germline V gene lookup returns CDR1 MDHEN and CDR2 SYDVKM. V lost 6 bases and J 7 bases, leaving 9 bases between the germline ends. This CDR3 spans 11 amino acids. The CDR3 sequence: CASSHRGGYTF. The CDR3 DNA reads as TGTGCCAGCAGCCATAGGGGTGGCTACACCTTC.

V usage is TRBV6-2 or TRBV6-3 and J usage is TRBJ1-2, with D maybe TRBD1 (5 bases). This CDR3 contains 14 residues. The V and J ends lost 5 bases and 3 bases respectively, with 13 bases between them. Germline CDR1 is MNHEY and CDR2 is SVGEGT. CDR3 nucleotide sequence: TGTGCCAGCAGTGGGGCGCCTCTGGACTATGGCTACACCTTC. It specifies CASSGAPLDYGYTF.

J is TRBJ1-1 and V is TRBV24-1; tentative D call: TRBD1 (6 bases). Germline V gene lookup returns CDR1 KGHDR and CDR2 SFDVKD. CDR3 length equals 14 residues. Trimming took 5 bases from V and 4 from J, leaving 13 bases between them. The CDR3 spells CATSASGVATEAFF. CDR3 nucleotides: TGTGCCACCAGTGCCTCAGGGGTGGCCACTGAAGCTTTCTTT.

Worth noting for this clone: A junction boundary mismatches the germline segment, possibly from a read error. The chain carries TRBV3-1 (or the pseudogene TRBV3-2) and TRBJ2-1; no clear D. This CDR3 comprises 16 residues. Germline V gives CDR1 LGHDT, CDR2 YNNKEL (reference sequence). The CDR3 DNA reads TGTGCCAGCAGTCAAGATCGGTCCACAGCTTATAATGAGCAGTTCTTC. This translates into CASSQDRSTAYNEQFF.

This chain connects TRBV10-3 to TRBJ2-7, with TRBD1 matching 8 bases. V was clipped by 6 bases and J by 5 bases; unmatched bases: 9. The CDR3 sequence is 14 residues long. Germline V gene data show CDR1 as ENHRY and CDR2 as SYGVKD. Here the CDR3 DNA reads TGTGCCATCAGGAGGACCGGGACAGGAGACGAGCAGTACTTC. Its protein product is CAIRRTGTGDEQYF.

The genes are TRBV19 and TRBJ1-2; TRBD1 might be the D (5 bases). Germline loops: CDR1 LNHDA, CDR2 SQIVND (reference sequence). V was trimmed by 3 bases and J by 7 bases, leaving 15 bases between them. The CDR3 sequence is 14 residues long. CDR3: CASSISRGDGGYTF. In DNA form, the CDR3 reads TGTGCCAGTAGTATCTCCCGCGGGGACGGTGGCTACACCTTC.

This sequence joins TRBV2 and TRBJ2-7; D perhaps matches TRBD1 (5 bases). CDR3 length equals 13 residues. Germline V lookup: CDR1 SNHLY, CDR2 FYNNEI. The V end lost 6 bases, the J end lost 1 base, and 10 bases lay between the germline ends. CDR3 DNA: TGTGCCAGCAGAGAACAGGCATCCTACGAGCAGTACTTC. Its protein is CASREQASYEQYF.

V and J are TRBV5-1 and TRBJ1-6; 7 nucleotides match TRBD1. In germline, CDR1 is SGHRS, CDR2 YFSETQ. V lost 4 bases to trimming and J lost 7 bases; unmatched junction nucleotides: 8. This CDR3 spans 15 amino acids. CDR3 region: CASSADRAGNSPLHF. The DNA of the CDR3 is TGCGCCAGCAGCGCTGACAGGGCTGGGAATTCACCCCTCCACTTT.

The chain recombines TRBV9 with TRBJ2-1, with 8 bases lining up with TRBD1. Germline V gives CDR1 SGDLS, CDR2 YYNGEE. The J segment lost 8 bases and the V segment lost 0 bases, leaving 7 bases of the junction unmatched. CDR3 length: 15 residues. CDR3 in amino acids: CASSVATTGDYEQFF. CDR3 in DNA: TGTGCCAGCAGCGTAGCGACGACAGGGGACTATGAGCAGTTCTTC. Full variable domain (outside the CDR3, taken from reference TRBV9 and TRBJ2-1): DSGVTQTPKHLITATGQRVTLRCSPRSGDLSVYWYQQSLDQGLQFLIQYYNGEERAKGNILERFSAQQFPDLHSELNLSSLELGDSALYFCASSVATTGDYEQFFGPGTRLTVL.

V gene TRBV24-1 combines with J gene TRBJ2-1, with 13 bases that match TRBD2. Trimming at V came to 4 bases and at J to 8 bases, leaving 7 bases not matched to a gene. The length of the CDR3 is 16 residues. Germline CDR1 KGHDR, CDR2 SFDVKD. CDR3 DNA sequence: TGTGCCACCAGTGACCCGGGACTAGCGGGGACCCATGAGCAGTTCTTC. Protein: CATSDPGLAGTHEQFF.

This clone was seen just once. This chain connects TRBV5-4 to TRBJ1-1, with D possibly matching TRBD1 (5 bases). The CDR3 is 14 amino acids. With 4 bases removed from V and 5 bases from J, the gap between germline ends came to 15 bases. Germline V gives CDR1 SGHNT, CDR2 YYREEE (reference sequence). The CDR3 sequence: CASSETGAGTEAFF. CDR3 sequence (DNA): TGTGCCAGCAGCGAGACGGGAGCAGGGACTGAAGCTTTCTTT.

The V gene is TRBV30, the J gene TRBJ1-1; D unresolved. The CDR3 consists of 13 residues. The germline gives CDR1 GTSNPN, CDR2 SVGIG (reference sequence). The V and J ends lost 0 bases and 11 bases respectively, with 16 bases between them. CDR3 nucleotides: TGTGCCTGGAGTGTAGGACTATTAGTGGTGGCTTTCTTT. This encodes CAWSVGLLVVAFF.

J is TRBJ2-1 and V is TRBV6-5, with a possible D match to TRBD2 (6 bases). Germline CDR1 and CDR2: MNHEY and SVGAGI. V was shortened by 5 bases and J by 2 bases, with 13 bases between the two germline ends. The CDR3 has 15 amino acids. CDR3 region: CASSTGLPTYNEQFF. The CDR3 DNA follows: TGTGCCAGCAGTACCGGACTACCAACCTACAATGAGCAGTTCTTC.

This clone has just one count. The V and J genes are TRBV28 and TRBJ1-1, with D maybe TRBD1 (5 bases). The CDR3 has 15 residues. The germline V and J ends were trimmed by 4 bases and 1 base, with 13 bases remaining between them. CDR1 is MDHEN, CDR2 SYDVKM, per germline. CDR3 sequence (DNA): TGTGCCAGCAGTTCGCCAGGGTCCCCGAACACTGAAGCTTTCTTT. This translates into CASSSPGSPNTEAFF.

This rearrangement joins TRBV21-1 to TRBJ1-5; TRBD1 was called by the table and not checked on the DNA. TRBV21-1 is an annotated pseudogene. The CDR3 is 17 amino acids. The CDR3 here is CASNKPAGQVCGQPQHF. CDR3 in DNA: TGTGCCAGCAACAAACCGGCCGGACAGGTTTGTGGTCAGCCCCAGCATTTT.

V and J are TRBV6-6 and TRBJ2-1, with 7 bases aligning to TRBD1. Germline V gene sequence: CDR1 MNHNY, CDR2 SVGAGI (reference sequence). The CDR3 spans 14 residues. V was clipped by 5 bases and J by 2 bases; unmatched bases: 3. The CDR3 spells CASSDTGAYNEQFF. The DNA for the CDR3 is TGTGCCAGCAGTGATACAGGGGCCTACAATGAGCAGTTCTTC.